Shown below are 32 T cell receptor beta chains from a single sample sequenced in a study of graft-versus-host responses after intestinal transplantation. Their cognate antigens are unknown. The assay was immunoSEQ multiplex PCR, and TCRdb's table has in-frame clones only and misses some. In the table there are roughly 97,000 clones, around 92% of which are singletons. The material was unstimulated CD4+ T cells sorted from spleen or lymph node cells, obtained before transplant. The receptors were sampled from a human donor who was the organ donor for an intestinal transplant.

This clone was seen only once. The DNA for the CDR3 is TGTGCCAGCAGCTTAGCGGGGCAGGGAAGGACAGATACGCAGTATTTT. Protein product: CASSLAGQGRTDTQYF. The chain has TRBV7-6 and TRBJ2-3; maybe TRBD1 (5 bases). Germline loops: CDR1 SGHVS, CDR2 FNYEAQ. CDR3 size: 16 residues. The V gene lost 0 bases and the J gene lost 3 bases, with 13 bases spanning the gap.

V is TRBV7-2 and J is TRBJ2-2; 10 bases fit TRBD2. Germline V gene data show CDR1 as SGHTA and CDR2 as FQGNSA. The length of the CDR3 is 15 residues. The junction had 1 base not matched to a gene; V was cut back by 5 bases and J by 1 base. CDR3 loop: CASSRLAGNTGELFF. In DNA form, the CDR3 reads TGTGCCAGCAGCCGACTAGCGGGGAACACCGGGGAGCTGTTTTTT.

V and J are TRBV18 and TRBJ1-4; a possible D gene is TRBD1 (5 bases). Trimming left V 6 bases short and J 8 bases short, with 10 bases between. The CDR3 is made up of 12 amino acids. The germline V gene has CDR1 KGHSH and CDR2 LQKENI. CDR3 residues: CASSPRGEKLFF. CDR3 in DNA: TGTGCCAGCTCGCCCCGGGGGGAAAAACTGTTTTTT.

The chain carries TRBV4-1 and TRBJ1-2; D remains ambiguous. Germline assignment: CDR1 MGHRA and CDR2 YSYEKL. V lost 1 base, J lost 0 bases, and 9 bases lay in between. This CDR3 is 15 amino acids long. The CDR3 DNA reads TGCGCCAGCAGCCAAGTTCAGGCTTCTAACTATGGCTACACCTTC. This encodes CASSQVQASNYGYTF.

This chain joins TRBV6-1 and TRBJ2-3, with D possibly being TRBD1 (6 bases). This CDR3 region has 15 residues. Germline assignment: CDR1 MNHNS and CDR2 SASEGT. Trimming left V 1 base short and J 6 bases short, with 14 bases between. CDR3 sequence reads: CASSEVQGWGDTQYF. As DNA, the CDR3 is TGTGCCAGCAGTGAAGTGCAGGGGTGGGGTGATACGCAGTATTTT.

This clone was recorded once. The chain is built from TRBV5-1 and TRBJ2-5, with 7 bases identical to TRBD1. CDR1 and CDR2 (germline): SGHRS, YFSETQ. This CDR3 region has 14 residues. J lost 2 bases, V lost 4 bases, and 5 bases had no gene match. The CDR3 coding sequence is TGCGCCAGCAGCACAGGGGTTTATCAAGAGACCCAGTACTTC. This codes for CASSTGVYQETQYF.

V and J are TRBV6-5 and TRBJ1-4; 11 bases fit TRBD1. Trimming cost V 6 bases and J 8 bases; bases outside gene matches: 5. This CDR3 is 14 amino acids long. Germline V gene sequence: CDR1 MNHEY, CDR2 SVGAGI. CDR3 in amino acids: CASSQDRGQEKLFF. For the CDR3, the DNA is TGTGCCAGCAGCCAGGACAGGGGGCAGGAAAAACTGTTTTTT.

The rearrangement links TRBV15 to TRBJ2-7; TRBD1 is a possible D gene (6 bases). V was clipped by 6 bases and J by 7 bases, with 25 bases between them. From germline, CDR1 is LNHNV and CDR2 YYDKDF (reference sequence). This CDR3 is built from 16 residues. CDR3 region: CATRPDSEQGEGEQYF. CDR3 nucleotide sequence: TGTGCCACCAGGCCCGATTCGGAACAGGGAGAGGGTGAGCAGTACTTC.

V usage is TRBV5-6 and J usage is TRBJ1-1; TRBD1 agrees at 9 bases. Germline values: CDR1 SGHDT, CDR2 YYEEEE. The CDR3 covers 14 residues. V was clipped by 5 bases and J by 5 bases; unmatched bases: 7. The chain's CDR3 is CASRGDRARTEAFF. CDR3 sequence (DNA): TGTGCCAGCAGGGGGGACAGGGCGAGGACTGAAGCTTTCTTT.

The J gene is TRBJ1-5, the V gene TRBV19, with D perhaps TRBD1 (5 bases). Germline CDR1 is LNHDA and CDR2 is SQIVND (reference sequence). Trimming removed 4 bases from V and 5 bases from J, with 12 bases in between. This CDR3 region has 14 residues. The CDR3 loop reads CASSTFAGDQPQHF. CDR3 nucleotide sequence: TGTGCCAGTAGTACCTTCGCGGGGGATCAGCCCCAGCATTTT.

Written as DNA, the CDR3 is TGTGCCAGCAGCACTGGACAGGGCGCTTATAGCAATCAGCCCCAGCATTTT. As protein: CASSTGQGAYSNQPQHF. The chain links TRBV7-9 to TRBJ1-5; TRBD1 agrees at 8 bases. From germline, CDR1 is SEHNR and CDR2 FQNEAQ (reference sequence). CDR3 length: 17 residues. Trimming took 5 bases from V and 0 from J; bases not matched to a gene: 9.

This chain joins TRBV19 and TRBJ2-3, with D perhaps matching TRBD2 (6 bases). V shed 5 bases and J shed 3 bases, with 15 bases lying between them. Germline V gene lookup returns CDR1 LNHDA and CDR2 SQIVND (reference sequence). This CDR3 region has 15 residues. CDR3 region: CASSPPRRGTDTQYF. The CDR3 DNA reads as TGTGCCAGTAGTCCCCCCAGGAGGGGAACAGATACGCAGTATTTT.

The gene calls are TRBV6-5 and TRBJ1-5; TRBD1 is a possible D gene (5 bases). Trimming pared 4 bases from V and 4 bases from J, leaving 8 bases between. Germline-derived CDR1 and CDR2 are MNHEY and SVGAGI. The CDR3 sequence is 13 residues long. CDR3 in amino acids: CASSSRVNQPQHF. CDR3 bases: TGTGCCAGCAGTTCCAGGGTGAATCAGCCCCAGCATTTT.

This chain connects TRBV6-5 to TRBJ2-1; tentative D call: TRBD2 (5 bases). The V end lost 7 bases, the J end lost 0 bases, and 10 bases lay between the germline ends. CDR3 size: 14 residues. CDR1 is MNHEY and CDR2 is SVGAGI in the germline V gene. In DNA form, the CDR3 reads TGTGCCAGCAAGAGGGATAGCTCCTACAATGAGCAGTTCTTC. This sequence encodes CASKRDSSYNEQFF.

The CDR3 coding sequence is TGTGCCAGCAGCTCAAGGACAGGGGGCGGAGGCGAGCAGTACTTC. It encodes CASSSRTGGGGEQYF. The chain has TRBV7-2 and TRBJ2-7; 11 bases are shared with TRBD1. The junction had 8 bases not matched to a gene; V was cut back by 4 bases and J by 6 bases. The length of the CDR3 is 15 residues. The germline CDR1 and CDR2 sequences are SGHTA and FQGNSA.

This chain joins TRBV30 and TRBJ2-1; 8 bases line up with TRBD1. Losses at the gene ends were 4 bases for V and 12 bases for J; bases not matched to a gene: 8. The CDR3 sequence is 12 residues long. The germline gives CDR1 GTSNPN, CDR2 SVGIG (reference sequence). DNA of the CDR3: TGTGCCTGGAATCTCGACAGGGGTAGGCAGTTCTTC. Its translation is CAWNLDRGRQFF. The full variable domain, its missing parts supplied by reference TRBV30 and TRBJ2-1, is SQTIHQWPATLVQPVGSPLSLECTVEGTSNPNLYWYRQAAGRGLQLLFYSVGIGQISSEVPQNLSASRPQDRQFILSSKKLLLSDSGFYLCAWNLDRGRQFFGPGTRLTVL.

This clone has a single count. This sequence joins TRBV9 and TRBJ2-2; TRBD2 aligns across 11 bases. The ends lost 2 bases at V and 5 bases at J; junction bases unmatched: 5. The germline V gene has CDR1 SGDLS and CDR2 YYNGEE. This CDR3 contains 16 residues. CDR3: CASSVFSGGATGELFF. For the CDR3, the DNA is TGTGCCAGCAGCGTTTTTAGCGGGGGGGCAACCGGGGAGCTGTTTTTT.

The rearrangement links TRBV7-8 to TRBJ1-4; 7 bases match TRBD1. V was pared by 2 bases and J by 0 bases, with 15 bases of the junction left unmatched. Germline assignment: CDR1 SGHVS and CDR2 FQNEAQ. The CDR3 is 20 amino acids. This CDR3 is CASSLRQGNRRAATNEKLFF. The DNA of the CDR3 is TGTGCCAGCAGCTTACGACAGGGTAACAGGAGGGCGGCAACTAATGAAAAACTGTTTTTT.

The V gene is TRBV7-2, the J gene TRBJ1-3; D gene uncertain. V was clipped by 5 bases and J by 0 bases, with 8 bases between them. Germline loops: CDR1 SGHTA, CDR2 FQGNSA. CDR3 length: 14 amino acids. The CDR3 nucleotides read TGTGCCAGCAGCAGAACAAGCTCTGGAAACACCATATATTTT. It yields the protein CASSRTSSGNTIYF.

The J gene is TRBJ1-5, the V gene TRBV7-2; D possibly corresponds to TRBD1 (6 bases). CDR1 is SGHTA and CDR2 is FQGNSA in the germline V gene. Trimming removed 1 base from V and 7 bases from J, with 14 bases in between. CDR3 length equals 15 residues. In nucleotides, the CDR3 is TGTGCCAGCAGCTTAGTCGCACAGGGTGCCCAGCCCCAGCATTTT. This codes for CASSLVAQGAQPQHF.

The rearrangement links TRBV4-1 to TRBJ1-1; D is ambiguous. Looked up from germline, CDR1 is MGHRA and CDR2 is YSYEKL. The ends were cut back, 3 bases at V and 0 bases at J, with 11 bases in the middle. The CDR3 totals 15 residues. This CDR3 is CASSHPGLMNTEAFF. The CDR3 region has the DNA TGCGCCAGCAGCCATCCAGGACTGATGAACACTGAAGCTTTCTTT.

The V gene is TRBV4-3, the J gene TRBJ2-3, with D possibly TRBD1 on 6 matching bases. Germline CDR1 reads LGHNA; CDR2 reads YSLEER. The V end was cut by 0 bases, the J end by 2 bases, with 15 bases between. The CDR3 has 17 residues. CDR3 bases: TGCGCCAGCAGCCAAGATCGTGGGGGCGCAAACACAGATACGCAGTATTTT. Its protein is CASSQDRGGANTDTQYF.

The chain combines TRBV7-6 with TRBJ2-1; 8 nucleotides align to TRBD2. This CDR3 has 17 residues. Trimming cost V 3 bases and J 6 bases; bases outside gene matches: 13. Germline CDR1 SGHVS, CDR2 FNYEAQ. The CDR3: CASSFAYRGGPGNEQFF. CDR3 sequence (DNA): TGTGCCAGCAGCTTCGCGTATCGCGGGGGGCCGGGCAATGAGCAGTTCTTC.

This chain connects TRBV6-5 to TRBJ1-6; D may be TRBD1 (5 bases). The CDR3 consists of 15 residues. Germline V gene lookup returns CDR1 MNHEY and CDR2 SVGAGI. Trimming cost V 8 bases and J 7 bases, with 18 bases left between them. CDR3 sequence reads: CASGGVGGNNSPLHF. In nucleotides, the CDR3 is TGTGCCAGCGGGGGGGTAGGAGGTAACAATTCACCCCTCCACTTT.

The V gene is TRBV11-2, the J gene TRBJ2-3; D is perhaps TRBD1 (8 bases). CDR3 length: 18 residues. Trimming took off 5 bases at V and 1 base at J, with 22 bases between the two ends. Germline V gene lookup returns CDR1 SGHAT and CDR2 FQNNGV. The CDR3 coding sequence is TGTGCCAGCAGCCAAGGGAGGGGGTCAGGGGGCGGCACAGATACGCAGTATTTT. Residues: CASSQGRGSGGGTDTQYF.

The V gene is TRBV5-1, the J gene TRBJ1-2, with TRBD1 matching 8 bases. Germline CDR1 reads SGHRS; CDR2 reads YFSETQ. The CDR3 runs 12 residues. Losses at the gene ends were 4 bases for V and 7 bases for J; bases not matched to a gene: 3. CDR3 amino acids: CASSVDRAGYTF. The CDR3 DNA reads TGCGCCAGCAGCGTGGACAGGGCTGGCTACACCTTC.

This rearrangement joins TRBV7-2 to TRBJ2-7; weak D call: TRBD2 (5 bases). Trimming took 5 bases from V and 4 from J, leaving 12 bases between them. CDR1 and CDR2 from the germline V gene are SGHTA and FQGNSA. The CDR3 spans 13 residues. Here the CDR3 reads CASSPGILYEQYF. The CDR3 DNA sequence: TGTGCCAGCAGCCCCGGGATCTTGTACGAGCAGTACTTC.

The rearrangement links TRBV11-2 to TRBJ2-7; 9 bases align to TRBD2. J lost 4 bases, V lost 3 bases, and 4 bases had no gene match. Germline CDR1 and CDR2: SGHAT and FQNNGV. The CDR3 contains 14 residues. CDR3 in DNA: TGTGCCAGCAGCTTCCGGACTAGCGTTTACGAGCAGTACTTC. It yields the protein CASSFRTSVYEQYF.

The chain joins TRBV7-3 to TRBJ2-7; a possible D gene is TRBD1 (5 bases). The CDR3 is made up of 14 amino acids. Germline V gene lookup returns CDR1 SGHTA and CDR2 FQGTGA. Deletions cut 5 bases from V and 2 bases from J, with 13 bases between. In DNA form, the CDR3 reads TGTGCCAGCAGCCCCGGACATCCCCCCTACGAGCAGTACTTC. It encodes CASSPGHPPYEQYF.

The chain joins TRBV28 to TRBJ1-6; D unclear. Per germline, CDR1 MDHEN and CDR2 SYDVKM. CDR3 length: 13 residues. V dropped 1 base and J dropped 6 bases, with 4 bases sitting between them. CDR3 sequence reads: CASSLSSNSPLHF. The CDR3 nucleotides are TGTGCCAGCAGTTTATCCAGTAATTCACCCCTCCACTTT.

This sequence joins TRBV6-4 and TRBJ2-2; TRBD2 agrees at 8 bases. Trimming at V came to 0 bases and at J to 4 bases, leaving 7 bases not matched to a gene. Germline CDR1 is MRHNA and CDR2 is SNTAGT. The CDR3 runs 17 residues. Here the CDR3 reads CASSDSGIAGRTGELFF. DNA of the CDR3: TGTGCCAGCAGTGACTCTGGGATAGCGGGGCGCACCGGGGAGCTGTTTTTT.

The table lists this clone with a count of one. J is TRBJ1-1 and V is TRBV11-2; D may be TRBD1 (5 bases). The CDR3 consists of 15 residues. CDR1 and CDR2 from the germline V gene are SGHAT and FQNNGV. The V and J ends lost 5 bases and 0 bases respectively, with 13 bases between them. CDR3 sequence reads: CASSLAGVLNTEAFF. The DNA of the CDR3 is TGTGCCAGCAGCCTGGCGGGGGTCCTGAACACTGAAGCTTTCTTT.